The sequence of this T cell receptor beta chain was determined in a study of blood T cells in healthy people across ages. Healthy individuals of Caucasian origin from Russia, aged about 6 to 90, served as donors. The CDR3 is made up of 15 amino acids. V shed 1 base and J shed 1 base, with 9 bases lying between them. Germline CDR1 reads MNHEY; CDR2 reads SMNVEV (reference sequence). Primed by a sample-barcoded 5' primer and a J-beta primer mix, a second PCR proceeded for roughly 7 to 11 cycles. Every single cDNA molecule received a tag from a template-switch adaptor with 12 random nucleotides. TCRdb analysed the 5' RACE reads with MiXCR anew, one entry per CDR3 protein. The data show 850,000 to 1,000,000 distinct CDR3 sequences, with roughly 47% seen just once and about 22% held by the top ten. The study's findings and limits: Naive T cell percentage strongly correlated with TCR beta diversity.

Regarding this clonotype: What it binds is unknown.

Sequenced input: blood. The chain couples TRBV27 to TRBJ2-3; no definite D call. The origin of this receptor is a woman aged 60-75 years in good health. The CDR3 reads CASSLFSGGTDTQYF. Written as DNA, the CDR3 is TGTGCCAGCAGTTTATTCTCAGGTGGCACAGATACGCAGTATTTT.